These T cell receptor delta chains were read from a single sample in a study of Vδ1+ human thymocytes. TCRdb re-called the multiplex PCR reads using CATT. The sample gives over 45,000 delta-chain clones, roughly 16% of which show up once; around 0.37% is in the top ten. Sequencing used Vdelta1+ gamma-delta thymocytes from the thymus. The receptors were sampled from a girl less than two years old who had congenital heart surgery. Both conserved end residues are part of each CDR3. A D gene is named only where the DNA matches it firmly. Clone size is not always given. Where it is, it says once, few, many or a class for expanded clones.

TRDJ1 19 - TRDV1 few CALGELREDHFVLTDKLIF TGTGCTCTTGGGGAACTTCGAGAGGACCATTTTGTGCTGACCGATAAACTCATCTTT
TRDJ1 15 - TRDV1 few CALGEVPKCTDKLIF TGTGCTCTTGGGGAAGTTCCTAAGTGCACCGATAAACTCATCTTT
TRDJ1 20 - TRDV1 - CALGDRPRALRVEYTDKLIF TGTGCTCTTGGGGATCGCCCCCGCGCTTTGCGCGTTGAGTACACCGATAAACTCATCTTT
TRDJ1 27 - TRDV1 - CALGELRRSYEPPDWRDRAVGTDKLIF TGTGCTCTTGGGGAACTACGCCGATCCTACGAGCCCCCCGACTGGAGGGATAGGGCCGTTGGGACCGATAAACTCATCTTT
TRDJ1 19 TRDD3 TRDV1 few CALGGPDLWGDAYTDKLIF TGTGCTCTTGGGGGGCCGGATCTTTGGGGGGATGCCTACACCGACAAACTCATCTTT
TRDJ1 16 TRDD3 TRDV1 - CALGEFLRGGYPKLIF TGTGCTCTTGGGGAATTCCTACGTGGGGGATACCCCAAACTCATCTTT
TRDJ1 18 TRDD2 TRDV1 few CALGSHGLPLAITDKLIF TGTGCTCTTGGGTCGCACGGCCTTCCTCTCGCTATCACCGATAAACTCATCTTT
TRDJ1 26 - TRDV1 few CALGELTSYDDWGVSAMVLYTDKLIF TGTGCTCTTGGGGAACTTACTTCCTACGACGACTGGGGTGTCTCTGCTATGGTCTTGTACACCGATAAACTCATCTTT
TRDJ1 26 TRDD3 TRDV2 - CACETSPWTDYWGILLPTGYTDKLIF TGTGCCTGTGAGACCAGTCCCTGGACCGATTACTGGGGGATACTTCTCCCCACCGGGTACACCGATAAACTCATCTTT
TRDJ3 19 TRDD3 TRDV3 few CASNLVGGYTSWDTRQMFF TGTGCCTCTAACTTGGTTGGGGGATACACCTCCTGGGACACCCGACAGATGTTTTTC
TRDJ1 21 TRDD3 TRDV1 - CALGELKSYGLLGANTDKLIF TGTGCTCTTGGGGAACTGAAGTCCTACGGGCTACTGGGGGCAAACACCGATAAACTCATCTTC
TRDJ1 16 - TRDV1 once CALGELEGLYTDKLIF TGTGCTCTTGGGGAACTGGAGGGTCTGTACACCGATAAACTCATCTTT
TRDJ1 17 - TRDV1 - CALGELRAERAVDKLIF TGTGCTCTTGGGGAACTCCGAGCCGAAAGGGCGGTGGATAAACTCATCTTT
TRDJ1 19 TRDD3 TRDV1 few CALGDTTLGDTRNTDKLIF TGTGCTCTTGGGGACACTACCCTGGGGGACACACGAAACACCGATAAACTCATCTTT
TRDJ1 15 - TRDV1 - CALGEQIPYGWGLIF TGTGCTCTTGGGGAACAAATCCCGTACGGGTGGGGACTCATCTTT
TRDJ1 26 TRDD2 TRDV1 few CALGERRLPSYEGLSQPFSSTDKLIF TGTGCTCTTGGGGAAAGGCGACTGCCTTCCTACGAGGGTTTGTCCCAACCCTTCTCTTCCACCGATAAACTCATCTTT
TRDJ1 18 - TRDV1 - CALGELRGALSFFDKLIF TGTGCTCTTGGGGAACTTAGGGGTGCCCTCTCGTTTTTCGATAAACTCATCTTT
TRDJ1 17 - TRDV1 few CALGERGAGVRTDKLIF TGTGCTCTTGGGGAAAGGGGAGCGGGGGTCCGGACCGATAAACTCATCTTT
TRDJ1 19 - TRDV1 - CALGELPHQRLLGTDKLIF TGTGCTCTTGGGGAACTCCCCCATCAGAGGCTTTTGGGGACCGATAAACTCATCTTT
TRDJ1 19 TRDD3 TRDV1 - CALGASPVWGIRGARGLIF TGTGCTCTTGGGGCTTCCCCCGTCTGGGGGATACGAGGCGCGCGAGGACTCATCTTT
TRDJ1 15 - TRDV1 few CALGELHVLVDKLIF TGTGCTCTTGGGGAACTCCATGTACTTGTCGATAAACTCATCTTT
TRDJ1 21 TRDD3 TRDV1 few CALGTLQSVPLGGYAADKLIF TGTGCTCTTGGGACACTCCAATCGGTCCCACTTGGGGGATACGCTGCCGATAAACTCATCTTT
TRDJ1 17 TRDD3 TRDV1 - CALGESLPGGCTDKLIF TGTGCTCTTGGGGAAAGCCTACCTGGGGGATGTACCGATAAACTCATCTTT
TRDJ1 18 TRDD2 TRDV1 - CALGPSGSYAWRIDKLIF TGTGCTCTTGGGCCATCGGGTTCCTACGCGTGGAGGATCGATAAACTCATCTTT
TRDJ2 23 - TRDV1 - CALGDLSFLRSLGDQALTAQLFF TGTGCTCTTGGGGACCTTTCCTTCCTACGGTCTCTGGGGGACCAAGCTTTAACAGCACAACTCTTCTTT
TRDJ1 20 - TRDV1 few CALGELRRFDQYSDTDKLIF TGTGCTCTTGGGGAACTAAGACGATTCGACCAGTACTCTGACACCGATAAACTCATCTTT
TRDJ1 18 TRDD3 TRDV2 - CAWRFYWGIQGYTDKLIF TGTGCCTGGCGGTTTTATTGGGGGATACAAGGTTACACCGATAAACTCATCTTT
TRDJ1 21 TRDD3 TRDV1 - CALGEFRPSHPPYWGIHKLIF TGTGCTCTTGGGGAATTCCGGCCTTCTCATCCCCCGTACTGGGGGATACACAAACTCATCTTT
TRDJ1 21 TRDD3 TRDV1 - CALGGGPSLLLGAFYTDKLIF TGTGCTCTTGGGGGGGGGCCTTCTCTCCTACTGGGGGCCTTTTACACCGATAAACTCATCTTT
TRDJ1 12 - TRAV29/DV5 medium-sized CASKRGALLVIF TGTGCATCCAAGCGGGGGGCCCTTCTCGTTATCTTT
TRDJ1 11 TRDD3 TRDV3 few CASGGWSKLIF TGTGCCTCTGGGGGATGGTCTAAACTCATCTTT
TRDJ1 24 - TRDV1 - CALGDFGCRGLLAARECARTKLIF TGTGCTCTTGGGGACTTCGGATGTAGGGGGCTGCTTGCCGCAAGGGAGTGTGCTAGGACTAAACTCATCTTT
TRDJ1 19 TRDD3 TRDV1 few CALAYWGIRRRRGTDKLIF TGTGCTCTTGCTTACTGGGGGATACGCAGAAGGAGGGGGACCGATAAACTCATCTTT
TRDJ1 15 TRDD3 TRDV1 - CALGPKLGATDKLIF TGTGCTCTTGGCCCCAAACTGGGGGCTACCGATAAACTCATCTTT
TRDJ1 16 - TRDV1 few CALGEPDLLAPRGLIF TGTGCTCTTGGGGAACCCGACCTTTTGGCCCCAAGGGGACTCATCTTT
TRDJ1 20 TRDD3 TRDV2 few CACDTGGGGPPEPCTDKLIF TGTGCCTGTGACACCGGGGGTGGGGGACCCCCGGAGCCGTGCACCGATAAACTCATCTTT
TRDJ1 23 - TRDV1 few CALGETSSYGIPTLGGYTDKLIF TGTGCTCTTGGGGAAACCTCCTCCTACGGGATTCCTACGTTAGGGGGATACACCGATAAACTCATCTTT
TRDJ1 19 TRDD3 TRDV1 once CALRETAFFRPYWGPKLIF TGTGCTCTTAGGGAAACCGCCTTCTTCCGACCTTACTGGGGGCCTAAACTCATCTTT
TRDJ1 16 TRDD3 TRDV1 - CALGTDWGMYTDKLIF TGTGCTCTTGGGACTGACTGGGGGATGTACACCGATAAACTCATCTTT
TRDJ1 19 - TRDV1 few CALGEFAYPTEFDTDKLIF TGTGCTCTTGGGGAATTCGCCTACCCTACTGAATTCGACACCGATAAACTCATCTTT
TRDJ1 14 - TRDV2 - CACDSVLHTDKLIF TGTGCCTGTGACTCGGTACTCCACACCGATAAACTCATCTTT
TRDJ1 21 TRDD3 TRAV29/DV5 - CAASYLWHSTVYRGIPDKLIF TGTGCAGCAAGCTACCTTTGGCATTCTACCGTTTATCGGGGGATACCGGACAAACTCATCTTT